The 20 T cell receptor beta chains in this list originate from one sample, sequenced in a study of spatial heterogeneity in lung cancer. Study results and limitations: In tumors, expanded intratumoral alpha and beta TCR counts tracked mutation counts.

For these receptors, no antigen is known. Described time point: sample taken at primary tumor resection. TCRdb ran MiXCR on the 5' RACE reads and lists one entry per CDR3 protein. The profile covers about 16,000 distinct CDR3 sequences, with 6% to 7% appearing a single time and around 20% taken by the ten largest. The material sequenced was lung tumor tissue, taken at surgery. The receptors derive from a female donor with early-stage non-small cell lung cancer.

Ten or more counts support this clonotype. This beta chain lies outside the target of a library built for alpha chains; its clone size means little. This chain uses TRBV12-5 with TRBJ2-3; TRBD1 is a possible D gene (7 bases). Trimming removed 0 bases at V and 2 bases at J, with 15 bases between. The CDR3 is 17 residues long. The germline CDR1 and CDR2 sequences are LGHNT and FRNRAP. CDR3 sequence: CASGLVLGRGATDTQYF. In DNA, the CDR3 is TGTGCTAGTGGTTTGGTACTCGGCAGGGGGGCCACAGATACGCAGTATTTT. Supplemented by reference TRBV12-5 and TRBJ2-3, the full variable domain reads DARVTQTPRHKVTEMGQEVTMRCQPILGHNTVFWYRQTMMQGLELLAYFRNRAPLDDSGMPKDRFSAEMPDATLATLKIQPSEPRDSAVYFCASGLVLGRGATDTQYFGPGTRLTVL.

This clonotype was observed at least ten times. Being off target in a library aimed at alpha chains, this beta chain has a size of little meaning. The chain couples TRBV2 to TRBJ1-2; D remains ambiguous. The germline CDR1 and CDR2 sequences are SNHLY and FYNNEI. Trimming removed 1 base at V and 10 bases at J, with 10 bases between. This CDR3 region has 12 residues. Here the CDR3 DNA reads TGTGCCAGCAGTGAAGGGTACAGTTTCTACACCTTC. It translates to CASSEGYSFYTF.

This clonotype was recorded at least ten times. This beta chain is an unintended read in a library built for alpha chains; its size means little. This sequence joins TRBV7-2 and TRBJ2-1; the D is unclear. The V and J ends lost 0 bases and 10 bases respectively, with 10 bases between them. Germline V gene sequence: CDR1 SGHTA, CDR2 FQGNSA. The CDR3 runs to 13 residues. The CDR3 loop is CASSLAPAREQFF. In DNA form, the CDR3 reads TGTGCCAGCAGCTTAGCTCCCGCAAGGGAGCAGTTCTTC.

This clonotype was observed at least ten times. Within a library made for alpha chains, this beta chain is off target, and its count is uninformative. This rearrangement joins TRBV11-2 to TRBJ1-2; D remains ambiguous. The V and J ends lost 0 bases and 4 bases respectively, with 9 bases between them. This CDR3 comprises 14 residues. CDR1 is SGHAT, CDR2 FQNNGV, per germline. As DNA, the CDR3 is TGTGCCAGCAGCTTAGAGGACGGTTCCTATGGCTACACCTTC. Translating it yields CASSLEDGSYGYTF.

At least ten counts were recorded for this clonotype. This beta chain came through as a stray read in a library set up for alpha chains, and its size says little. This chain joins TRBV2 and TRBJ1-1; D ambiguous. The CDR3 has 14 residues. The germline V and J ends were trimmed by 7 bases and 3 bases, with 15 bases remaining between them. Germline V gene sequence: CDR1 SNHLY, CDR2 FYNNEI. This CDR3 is CASTAGWYDTEAFF. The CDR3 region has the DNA TGTGCCAGCACTGCCGGGTGGTACGACACTGAAGCTTTCTTT.

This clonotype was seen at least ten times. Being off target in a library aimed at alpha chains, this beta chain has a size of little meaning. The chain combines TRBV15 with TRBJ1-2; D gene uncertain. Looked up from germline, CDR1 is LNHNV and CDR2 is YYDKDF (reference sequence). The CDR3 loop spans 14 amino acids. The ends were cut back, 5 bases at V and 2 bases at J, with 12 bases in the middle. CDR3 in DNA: TGTGCCACCAGCGAGGTCGGGAACAACTATGGCTACACCTTC. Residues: CATSEVGNNYGYTF.

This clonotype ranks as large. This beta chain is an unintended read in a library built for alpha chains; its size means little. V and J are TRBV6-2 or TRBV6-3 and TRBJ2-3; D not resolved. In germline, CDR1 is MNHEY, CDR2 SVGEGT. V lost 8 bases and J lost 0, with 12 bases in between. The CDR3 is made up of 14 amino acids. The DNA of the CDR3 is TGTGCCAGCCTCCCGGGCCATAGCACAGATACGCAGTATTTT. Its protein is CASLPGHSTDTQYF.

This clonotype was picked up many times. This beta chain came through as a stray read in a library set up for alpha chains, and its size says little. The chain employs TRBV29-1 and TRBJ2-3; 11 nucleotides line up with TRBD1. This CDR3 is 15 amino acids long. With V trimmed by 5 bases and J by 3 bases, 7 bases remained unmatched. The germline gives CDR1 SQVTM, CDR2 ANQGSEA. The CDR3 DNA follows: TGCAGCGTTCGTGGACAGGGGGCAAGGACAGATACGCAGTATTTT. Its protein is CSVRGQGARTDTQYF.

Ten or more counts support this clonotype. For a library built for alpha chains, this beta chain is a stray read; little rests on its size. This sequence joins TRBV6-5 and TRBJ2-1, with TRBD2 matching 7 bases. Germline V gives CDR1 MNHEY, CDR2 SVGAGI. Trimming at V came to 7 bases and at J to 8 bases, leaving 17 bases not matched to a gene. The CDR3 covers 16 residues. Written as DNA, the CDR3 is TGTGCCAGCACGTCCCCTGCAGCGGGGACGAAACATGAGCAGTTCTTC. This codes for CASTSPAAGTKHEQFF.

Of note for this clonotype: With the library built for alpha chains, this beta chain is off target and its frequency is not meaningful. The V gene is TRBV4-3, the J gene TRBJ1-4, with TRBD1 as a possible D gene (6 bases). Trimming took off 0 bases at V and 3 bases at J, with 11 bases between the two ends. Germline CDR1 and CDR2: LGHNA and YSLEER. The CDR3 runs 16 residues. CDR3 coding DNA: TGCGCCAGCAGCCAAGATTCCGGACAGTCTAATGAAAAACTGTTTTTT. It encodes CASSQDSGQSNEKLFF.

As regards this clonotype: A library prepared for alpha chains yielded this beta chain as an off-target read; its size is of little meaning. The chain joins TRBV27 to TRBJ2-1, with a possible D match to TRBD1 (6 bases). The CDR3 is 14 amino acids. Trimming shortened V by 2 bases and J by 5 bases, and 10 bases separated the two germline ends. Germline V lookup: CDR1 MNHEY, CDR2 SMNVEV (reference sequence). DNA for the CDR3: TGTGCCAGCAGTTTACCTGGGACAAACAATGAGCAGTTCTTC. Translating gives CASSLPGTNNEQFF.

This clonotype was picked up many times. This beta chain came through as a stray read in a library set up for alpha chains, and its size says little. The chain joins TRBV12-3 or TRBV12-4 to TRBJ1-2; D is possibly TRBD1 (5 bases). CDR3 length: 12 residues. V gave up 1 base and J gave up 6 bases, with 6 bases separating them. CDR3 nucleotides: TGTGCCAGCAGTTTAGAGGGGCATGGCTACACCTTC. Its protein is CASSLEGHGYTF.

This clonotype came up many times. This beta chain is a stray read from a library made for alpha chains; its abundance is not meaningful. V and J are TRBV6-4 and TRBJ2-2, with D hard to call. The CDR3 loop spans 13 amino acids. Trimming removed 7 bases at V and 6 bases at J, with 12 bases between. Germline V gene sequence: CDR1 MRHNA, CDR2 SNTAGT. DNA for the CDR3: TGTGCCAGCAAGTCTGACTTACCCGGGGAGCTGTTTTTT. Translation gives CASKSDLPGELFF.

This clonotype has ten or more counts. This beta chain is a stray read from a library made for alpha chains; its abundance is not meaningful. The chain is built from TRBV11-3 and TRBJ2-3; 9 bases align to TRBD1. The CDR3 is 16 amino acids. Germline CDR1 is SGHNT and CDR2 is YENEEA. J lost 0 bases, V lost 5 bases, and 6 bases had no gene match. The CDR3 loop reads CASSPPGQGSTDTQYF. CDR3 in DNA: TGTGCCAGCAGCCCCCCGGGACAGGGCAGCACAGATACGCAGTATTTT.

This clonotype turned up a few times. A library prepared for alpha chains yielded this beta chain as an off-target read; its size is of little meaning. As DNA, the CDR3 is TGTGCCAGCAGACGACAGGGAACAGATACGCAGTATTTT. It encodes CASRRQGTDTQYF. The J gene is TRBJ2-3, the V gene TRBV9, with TRBD1 matching over 7 bases. Per the germline V gene, CDR1 is SGDLS and CDR2 is YYNGEE. The V gene end was trimmed by 5 bases and the J gene end by 3 bases; junction bases not matched to a gene: 3. The CDR3 has 13 amino acids.

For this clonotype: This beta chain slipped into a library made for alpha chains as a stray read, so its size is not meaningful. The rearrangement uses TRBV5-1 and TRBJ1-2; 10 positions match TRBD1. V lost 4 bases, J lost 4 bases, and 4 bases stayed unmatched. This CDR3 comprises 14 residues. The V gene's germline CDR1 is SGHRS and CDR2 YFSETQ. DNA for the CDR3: TGCGCCAGCAGCCCCGGGACAGGGGCCTATGGCTACACCTTC. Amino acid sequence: CASSPGTGAYGYTF.

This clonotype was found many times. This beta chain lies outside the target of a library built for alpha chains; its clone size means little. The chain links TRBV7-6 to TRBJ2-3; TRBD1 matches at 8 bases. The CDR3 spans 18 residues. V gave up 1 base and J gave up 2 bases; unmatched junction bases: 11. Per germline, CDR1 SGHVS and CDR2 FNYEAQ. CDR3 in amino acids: CASSLVGRQGHITDTQYF. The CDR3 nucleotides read TGTGCCAGCAGCTTAGTTGGGCGACAGGGGCACATCACAGATACGCAGTATTTT.

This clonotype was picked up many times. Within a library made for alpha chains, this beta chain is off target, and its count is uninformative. The CDR3 bases are TGCGCCAGCAGCCAAGCCCGGGTTGCCGAAGCTTTCTTT. Translated: CASSQARVAEAFF. The rearrangement uses TRBV4-3 and TRBJ1-1; no definite D call. The CDR3 is made up of 13 amino acids. From germline, CDR1 is LGHNA and CDR2 YSLEER. V lost 1 base, J lost 8 bases, and 11 bases lay in between.

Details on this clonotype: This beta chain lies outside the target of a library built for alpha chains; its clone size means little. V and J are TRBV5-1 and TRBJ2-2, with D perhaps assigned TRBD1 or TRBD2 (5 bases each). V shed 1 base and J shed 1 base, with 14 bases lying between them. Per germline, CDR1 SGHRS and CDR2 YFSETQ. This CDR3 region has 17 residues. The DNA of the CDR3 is TGCGCCAGCAGCTTGTCTGGTCAGGGACGGAACACCGGGGAGCTGTTTTTT. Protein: CASSLSGQGRNTGELFF.

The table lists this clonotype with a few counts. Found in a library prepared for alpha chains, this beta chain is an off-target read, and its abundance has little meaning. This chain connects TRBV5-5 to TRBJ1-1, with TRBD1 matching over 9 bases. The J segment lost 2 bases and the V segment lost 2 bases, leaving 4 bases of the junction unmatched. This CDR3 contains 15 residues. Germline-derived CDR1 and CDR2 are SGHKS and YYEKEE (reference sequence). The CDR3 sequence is CASSFLQGANTEAFF. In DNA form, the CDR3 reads TGTGCCAGCAGCTTCCTACAGGGGGCTAACACTGAAGCTTTCTTT.